These 10 T cell receptor beta chains came from one sample sequenced in a study of blood T cell repertoires in COVID-19. The assay was immunoSEQ multiplex PCR, and TCRdb's table has in-frame clones only and misses some. The data hold roughly 150,000 clones, with roughly 75% observed a single time. Sequencing was performed on PBMCs or T cells enriched from blood (not recorded which). The receptor source for this set is a woman aged 50 to 60 who had recovered from COVID-19.

V usage is TRBV6-4 and J usage is TRBJ2-2; TRBD1 matches at 7 bases. The CDR3 totals 12 residues. CDR1 and CDR2 from the germline V gene are MRHNA and SNTAGT. The junction had 1 base not matched to a gene; V was cut back by 4 bases and J by 8 bases. CDR3 residues: CASSGQGGELFF. CDR3 bases: TGTGCCAGCAGTGGACAGGGAGGGGAGCTGTTTTTT.

V usage is TRBV6-4 and J usage is TRBJ2-1, with D maybe TRBD2 (6 bases). V was trimmed by 8 bases and J by 8 bases, leaving 16 bases between them. The CDR3 is 13 residues long. Germline lookup yields CDR1 MRHNA and CDR2 SNTAGT. The CDR3 nucleotides read TGTGCCAGCCGAATGACTAGGTTCGATGAGCAGTTCTTC. It encodes CASRMTRFDEQFF.

This chain uses TRBV7-9 with TRBJ1-1; D gene unclear. CDR3 size: 12 residues. Trimming shortened V by 5 bases and J by 4 bases, and 8 bases separated the two germline ends. The germline V gene encodes CDR1 SEHNR and CDR2 FQNEAQ (reference sequence). The CDR3 sequence is CASSPSSTEAFF. As DNA, the CDR3 is TGTGCCAGCAGCCCATCGAGCACTGAAGCTTTCTTT.

V is TRBV19 and J is TRBJ1-3, with TRBD1 identical over 7 bases. Germline trimming cut 3 bases from V and 1 base from J; bases unmatched to any gene: 3. This CDR3 has 15 amino acids. Germline loops: CDR1 LNHDA, CDR2 SQIVND (reference sequence). CDR3 nucleotides: TGTGCCAGTAGTATGGCAGGGGGTTCTGGAAACACCATATATTTT. Its protein product is CASSMAGGSGNTIYF.

The gene calls are TRBV2 and TRBJ2-7; TRBD1 aligns across 9 bases. The CDR3 contains 13 residues. Germline CDR1 SNHLY, CDR2 FYNNEI. V dropped 7 bases and J dropped 3; count of bases not matched to a gene: 4. The CDR3 sequence: CASIGTGFYEQYF. As DNA, the CDR3 is TGTGCCAGCATTGGGACAGGGTTCTACGAGCAGTACTTC.

This clone was counted a few times. The chain uses TRBV13 and TRBJ1-2; TRBD1 matches at 7 bases. Germline V CDR1 and CDR2: PRHDT, FYEKMQ (reference sequence). The CDR3 is made up of 13 amino acids. J lost 8 bases, V lost 4 bases, and 7 bases had no gene match. This CDR3 is CASSYLAGGGYTF. CDR3 DNA: TGTGCCAGCAGCTACTTAGCAGGGGGAGGCTACACCTTC.

This clone was detected only once. This rearrangement joins TRBV11-3 to TRBJ2-2, with D possibly TRBD2 on 5 matching bases. The V end was cut by 4 bases, the J end by 3 bases, with 6 bases between. Per the germline V gene, CDR1 is SGHNT and CDR2 is YENEEA. This CDR3 comprises 13 residues. The CDR3 coding sequence is TGTGCCAGCAGCTCGCGGGACACCGGGGAGCTGTTTTTT. Translation gives CASSSRDTGELFF. The full variable domain, with the rest looked up from reference TRBV11-3 and TRBJ2-2, is EAGVVQSPRYKIIEKKQPVAFWCNPISGHNTLYWYLQNLGQGPELLIRYENEEAVDDSQLPKDRFSAERLKGVDSTLKIQPAELGDSAVYLCASSSRDTGELFFGEGSRLTVL.

This clone has a single count. The CDR3 is CSAFLDNQETQYF. The CDR3 DNA sequence: TGCAGCGCCTTTTTGGACAACCAAGAGACCCAGTACTTC. V gene TRBV29-1 combines with J gene TRBJ2-5, with a weak D call TRBD1 (5 bases). CDR1 and CDR2 from the germline V gene are SQVTM and ANQGSEA. The CDR3 length is 13 residues. V lost 7 bases and J 0 bases, leaving 12 bases between the germline ends.

This clone has just one count. V and J are TRBV9 and TRBJ2-5; D gene unclear. Germline V gene data show CDR1 as SGDLS and CDR2 as YYNGEE. V was shortened by 3 bases and J by 0 bases, with 3 bases between the two germline ends. CDR3 size: 12 residues. In DNA form, the CDR3 reads TGTGCCAGCAGCGCCAACCAAGAGACCCAGTACTTC. This sequence encodes CASSANQETQYF. Based on the CDR3 plus reference TRBV9 and TRBJ2-5, the full variable domain is DSGVTQTPKHLITATGQRVTLRCSPRSGDLSVYWYQQSLDQGLQFLIQYYNGEERAKGNILERFSAQQFPDLHSELNLSSLELGDSALYFCASSANQETQYFGPGTRLLVL.

This clone was seen a handful of times. The chain carries TRBV5-1 and TRBJ2-1, with TRBD1 matching over 7 bases. V dropped 4 bases and J dropped 3; count of bases not matched to a gene: 10. The V gene's germline CDR1 is SGHRS and CDR2 YFSETQ. The CDR3 extends over 16 amino acids. The chain's CDR3 is CASSSTGETLYNEQFF. The CDR3 region has the DNA TGCGCCAGCAGCAGTACAGGGGAAACCCTCTACAATGAGCAGTTCTTC.